Listed below are T cell receptor beta chains from one sample, sequenced in a study of T-cell memory formation after mild COVID-19. TCRdb called the 5' RACE reads again in MiXCR, with one record for every CDR3 protein. There are some 150,000 distinct CDR3 sequences in the sample; about 5.7% occur only once, and around 1.9% lies in the top ten. Sequences were obtained from PBMCs or a T cell subset sorted from them (not recorded which). The receptors come from an adult woman who had mild COVID-19 (a few samples of this study predate the infection). Cell type and time point are not known. CDR3s include the opening cysteine and the closing phenylalanine or tryptophan. The D gene is left open where the match is weak. A clone size is listed for some rows: how often the clone was seen (once, few, many), or a class if it is expanded.

clone_size,j_call,v_call,cdr3_length,d_call,cdr3_nt,cdr3_aa
.,TRBJ2-1,TRBV20-1,13,TRBD2,TGCAGTGCTGACGGACTAGTAGTCAATGAGCAGTTCTTC,CSADGLVVNEQFF
many,TRBJ2-1,TRBV18,15,TRBD2,TGTGCCAGCTCACCCACCGGGCCGGGAGGTCTCGAGCAGTTCTTC,CASSPTGPGGLEQFF
few,TRBJ1-1,TRBV14,15,.,TGTGCCAGCAGCCAAGAATCAGGGGTGAACACTGAAGCTTTCTTT,CASSQESGVNTEAFF
many,TRBJ2-2,TRBV7-9,17,.,TGTGCCAGCAGCCACTCCTTCCGGGCCCCGAACACCGGGGAGCTGTTTTTT,CASSHSFRAPNTGELFF
many,TRBJ1-1,TRBV7-6,14,.,TGTGCCAGCAGCCCCTCCGGGCGAAACACTGAAGCTTTCTTT,CASSPSGRNTEAFF
.,TRBJ2-1,TRBV6-2/TRBV6-3,13,TRBD2,TGTGCCAGCACCAGGACTAGCCACAATGAGCAGTTCTTC,CASTRTSHNEQFF
few,TRBJ2-5,TRBV3-1,15,TRBD1,TGTGCCAGCAGCCAAACCACAGGGGTCCAAGAGACCCAGTACTTC,CASSQTTGVQETQYF
few,TRBJ2-1,TRBV2,13,TRBD2,TGTGCCAGCATGGGTAGCGGGAGGGTTGAGCAGTTCTTC,CASMGSGRVEQFF
few,TRBJ2-5,TRBV20-1,10,.,TGCAGTGCGGGACAAGAGACCCAGTACTTC,CSAGQETQYF
many,TRBJ2-3,TRBV24-1,16,TRBD2,TGTGCCACCAGTGGATCCGAGGGAGGGGTCCCAGATACGCAGTATTTT,CATSGSEGGVPDTQYF
.,TRBJ2-7,TRBV12-5,13,TRBD1,TGTGCTAGTGGTTTGGGCACAGGGGTTGAGCAGTACTTC,CASGLGTGVEQYF
few,TRBJ2-5,TRBV10-2,13,.,TGCGCCAGCAGTCGGTCCAGACAAGAGACCCAGTACTTC,CASSRSRQETQYF
.,TRBJ2-1,TRBV3-1,19,TRBD2,TGTGCCAGCAGCCACATAAGACCCACCGGACTAGCGGGAGTAGATGAGCAGTTCTTC,CASSHIRPTGLAGVDEQFF
few,TRBJ2-1,TRBV12-3/TRBV12-4,13,.,TGTGCCAGCAACCTGGGACCGTACAATGAGCAGTTCTTC,CASNLGPYNEQFF
few,TRBJ2-3,TRBV7-8,15,.,TGTGCCACCAGACCCCGGGACTCCCAAGCGGATACGCAGTATTTT,CATRPRDSQADTQYF
few,TRBJ2-2,TRBV19,19,TRBD2,TGTGCCAGTAGTCTCGGACTAGCGGGAGTCATCGCGAACACCGGGGAGCTGTTTTTT,CASSLGLAGVIANTGELFF
few,TRBJ1-6,TRBV11-2,13,TRBD1,TGTGCCAGCAGCCCGGGACAGGCTTCACCCCTCCACTTT,CASSPGQASPLHF
many,TRBJ2-7,TRBV12-3/TRBV12-4,15,TRBD2,TGTGCCAGCAGTCCCCGGACTAGCGGCTCCTACGAGCAGTACTTC,CASSPRTSGSYEQYF
many,TRBJ2-2,TRBV7-2,16,.,TGTGCCAGCAGCCGCATCGGGACAACGAACACCGGGGAGCTGTTTTTT,CASSRIGTTNTGELFF
.,TRBJ2-6,TRBV18,18,TRBD1,TGTGCCTGCTCCTCTGGACAGGGGGCATTCTCTGGGGCCAACGTCCTGACTTTC,CACSSGQGAFSGANVLTF
many,TRBJ1-2,TRBV7-2,14,.,TGTGCCAGCAGCCTCGTCGGCAGGCACTATGGCTACACCTTC,CASSLVGRHYGYTF
.,TRBJ1-2,TRBV2,11,TRBD1,TGTGCCAGCAGTGAGACAGGGGCGGGCACCTTC,CASSETGAGTF
.,TRBJ2-5,TRBV12-3/TRBV12-4,14,.,TGTGCCAGCAGTTCCCCGAGGAGTCTGGGGACCCAGTACTTC,CASSSPRSLGTQYF
many,TRBJ2-7,TRBV5-1,14,.,TGCGCCAGCAGCTTGGCTTTTAGCGGTTACGAGCAGTACTTC,CASSLAFSGYEQYF
.,TRBJ2-5,TRBV12-3/TRBV12-4,15,.,TGTGCCAGCAGTCCTTTGACAGTTCTCCAAGAGACCCAGTACTTC,CASSPLTVLQETQYF
many,TRBJ1-5,TRBV12-3/TRBV12-4,12,.,TGTGCCAGCAGCTCGCCCCCCCAGCCCCAGCATTTT,CASSSPPQPQHF
many,TRBJ2-7,TRBV7-9,13,TRBD1,TGTGCCAGCTTAATCGGACAGGGATCCGAGCAGTACTTC,CASLIGQGSEQYF
many,TRBJ2-1,TRBV20-1,15,TRBD2,TGCAGTGCTAGGGGACTAGCGGGGGCGGTCAATGAGCAGTTCTTC,CSARGLAGAVNEQFF
many,TRBJ2-5,TRBV7-2,18,TRBD2,TGTGCCAGCAGCTTAGTAGCGGGAGGGCCAGGGAGGCAAGAGACCCAGTACTTC,CASSLVAGGPGRQETQYF
few,TRBJ2-7,TRBV5-6,14,TRBD2,TGTGCCAGCAGCTTGCTGGCGGGAGTCCACGAGCAGTACTTC,CASSLLAGVHEQYF
many,TRBJ1-2,TRBV7-2,16,TRBD1,TGTGCCAGCAGCCGGAACCGACAGGGCCGGAACTATGGCTACACCTTC,CASSRNRQGRNYGYTF
few,TRBJ2-7,TRBV9,16,.,TGTGCCAGCAGCCGAACTAGCTTCCAGACCTCCTACGAGCAGTACTTC,CASSRTSFQTSYEQYF
many,TRBJ2-1,TRBV6-5,15,.,TGTGCCAGCAGGGCGGGCGGGGGCCCTGACAATGAGCAGTTCTTC,CASRAGGGPDNEQFF
many,TRBJ2-5,TRBV15,14,.,TGTGCCACCAGCATGTCGGACTCCTCCCTGGCCCAGTACTTC,CATSMSDSSLAQYF
many,TRBJ2-7,TRBV10-3,14,.,TGTGCCATCAGTGCAAGGGACTCCTCCTACGAGCAGTACTTC,CAISARDSSYEQYF
.,TRBJ2-3,TRBV15,13,.,TGTGCCACCAGCAGAGATCGAACAGATACGCAGTATTTT,CATSRDRTDTQYF
many,TRBJ1-2,TRBV20-1,15,TRBD1,TGCAGTGCTATTCAACCGGGACAGGGGGCTTATGGCTACACCTTC,CSAIQPGQGAYGYTF
many,TRBJ2-1,TRBV29-1,14,TRBD2,TGCAGCGCCGGACTAGCGGGAGCAGGGGGTGAGCAGTTCTTC,CSAGLAGAGGEQFF
.,TRBJ2-1,TRBV11-2,17,TRBD2,TGTGCCAGCAGTAGAACTAGCGTTCAGAGCTCCTACAATGAGCAGTTCTTC,CASSRTSVQSSYNEQFF